This T cell receptor (beta chain) was documented in a study of cytomegalovirus exposure and HLA in healthy donors. V was pared by 0 bases and J by 5 bases, with 4 bases of the junction left unmatched. This CDR3 spans 15 amino acids. Per the germline V gene, CDR1 is SGHRS and CDR2 is YFSETQ. Primers for the PCR totalled 60 Vbeta and 13 Jbeta. Clones were sequenced by immunoSEQ multiplex PCR, and TCRdb holds only the in-frame ones, with some missing. The sample contains roughly 190,000 clones, roughly four fifths of which appear only once. Concerning this clone itself: Antigen specificity is unknown.

The study's findings and limits: In terms of immune exposure information, only CMV serostatus was available. When presence/absence was analysed, sequencing depth was taken to be roughly uniform across donors. With further analysis later on, most CMV-associated TCR beta chains appeared HLA-restricted. Later on, an analysis tied some 17,000 TCR beta sequences to HLA alleles at 0.05 false discovery rate.

The clonotype originates from a woman in her forties or fifties in good health and CMV-seropositive. This chain uses TRBV5-1 with TRBJ1-1; TRBD1 agrees at 10 bases. The specimen was PBMCs. The CDR3: CASSLGQGAGTEAFF. The DNA of the CDR3 is TGCGCCAGCAGCTTGGGACAGGGGGCCGGGACTGAAGCTTTCTTT.